This entry describes one T cell receptor (beta chain). Its antigen is not identified. Data came from immunoSEQ multiplex PCR; TCRdb stores just in-frame clones and leaves some out. The sample consists of tens of thousands of clones, about 76% of them appearing once. This sample stems from a study of a mutant IDH1 vaccine in newly diagnosed glioma. Overall study context: In some groups vaccination began 4-6 weeks post-radiotherapy; others received it with temozolomide. Radiotherapy, temozolomide, or both had been given previously, and both were given to most. Overall study results and limits: Changes in the top peripheral T cell clonotypes seemingly had no bearing on pseudoprogression.

Time point specified: week 35, safety follow-up. Topical imiquimod accompanied each vaccine dose, which consisted of 300 ug of mutant IDH1 20-mer peptide. The study enrolled donors with new WHO grade 3 or 4 IDH1-mutant, ATRX-lost astrocytomas. This specimen was PBMCs, taken from a glioma patient whose treatment included an IDH1 peptide vaccine. The TCR sequence derives from a man in his forties or fifties with glioma.

CDR3: CAWSVKTGGFNGYTF. The DNA for the CDR3 is TGTGCCTGGAGTGTGAAAACAGGGGGCTTTAATGGCTACACCTTC. This chain links TRBV30 with TRBJ1-2; 9 bases match TRBD1. V lost 0 bases and J lost 6; bases outside the gene matches: 8. This CDR3 has 15 amino acids. The germline gives CDR1 GTSNPN, CDR2 SVGIG (reference sequence).